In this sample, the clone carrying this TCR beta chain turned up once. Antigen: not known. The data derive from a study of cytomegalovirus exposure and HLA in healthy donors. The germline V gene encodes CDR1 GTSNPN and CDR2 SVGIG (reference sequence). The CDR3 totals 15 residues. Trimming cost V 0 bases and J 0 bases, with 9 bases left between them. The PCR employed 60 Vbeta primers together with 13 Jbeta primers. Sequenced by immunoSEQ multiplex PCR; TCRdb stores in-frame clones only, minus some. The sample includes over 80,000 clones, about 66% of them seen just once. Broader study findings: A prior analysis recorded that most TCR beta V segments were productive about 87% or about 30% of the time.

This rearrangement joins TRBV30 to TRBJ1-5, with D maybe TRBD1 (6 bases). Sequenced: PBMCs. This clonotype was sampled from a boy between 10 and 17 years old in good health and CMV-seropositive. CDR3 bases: TGTGCCTGGAGTGTAGGACAGCATAGCAATCAGCCCCAGCATTTT. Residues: CAWSVGQHSNQPQHF.